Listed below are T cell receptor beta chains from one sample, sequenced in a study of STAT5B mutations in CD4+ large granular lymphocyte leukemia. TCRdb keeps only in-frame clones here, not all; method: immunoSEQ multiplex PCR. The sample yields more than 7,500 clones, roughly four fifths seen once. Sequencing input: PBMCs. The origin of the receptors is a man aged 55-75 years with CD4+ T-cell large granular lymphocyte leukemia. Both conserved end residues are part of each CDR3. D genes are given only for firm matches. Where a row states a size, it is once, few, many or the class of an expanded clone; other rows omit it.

TGTGCCAGCAGATTCAGGAATTCAGACCTCCCTACCTACGAGCAGTACTTC | CASRFRNSDLPTYEQYF | TRBV27 | - | TRBJ2-7 | -
TGTGCCAGCTATACTGCAGGCCTTGTTGGCTCTGGAAACACCATATATTTT | CASYTAGLVGSGNTIYF | TRBV28 | - | TRBJ1-3 | once
TGCGCCAGCACCGGAGGAGCCATAACCAATGAGCAGTTCTTC | CASTGGAITNEQFF | TRBV5-1 | - | TRBJ2-1 | -
TGTGCCAGCAGCCCCCGACTGGGCGGGAGAATGCGGGAAGAGACCCAGTACTTC | CASSPRLGGRMREETQYF | TRBV9 | TRBD2 | TRBJ2-5 | -
TGTGCCAGCAGCCAATCGAGGGCGGAGACCCAGTACTTC | CASSQSRAETQYF | TRBV4-2 | - | TRBJ2-5 | -
TGTGCCAGCAGTTCCGCCGGCCCCTCTGGAAACACCATATATTTT | CASSSAGPSGNTIYF | TRBV27 | - | TRBJ1-3 | once
TGTGCCAGCAGCTTTCCGGACGGGAGTCTGGATGAGCAGTTCTTC | CASSFPDGSLDEQFF | TRBV7-9 | - | TRBJ2-1 | -
TGTGCCAGCAAAGGGGGGCTGTTTTTT | CASKGGLFF | TRBV2 | - | TRBJ2-2 | few
TGCGCCAGCAGCCAAGATTGGGGCGGCGACGAGCAGTACTTC | CASSQDWGGDEQYF | TRBV4-1 | - | TRBJ2-7 | -
TGTGCCAGCAGCTTAGATGGGACAGGGGGCGGAGATACGCAGTATTTT | CASSLDGTGGGDTQYF | TRBV7-9 | TRBD1 | TRBJ2-3 | medium-sized
TGTGCCAGCAGCTCGGGACTGGGACAGTATTTT | CASSSGLGQYF | TRBV11-2 | - | TRBJ2-3 | once
TGTGCCAGCAGCTTAGAGGTGGGACTTTTCACCGGGGAGCTGTTTTTT | CASSLEVGLFTGELFF | TRBV7-2 | - | TRBJ2-2 | -
TGCGCCAGCAGCTGGGGCCAGAATCAAGGGGATGGCTACACCTTC | CASSWGQNQGDGYTF | TRBV5-1 | - | TRBJ1-2 | few
TGCGCCAGCAGCCCCGGGACAGGGCGCGAGCAGTACTTC | CASSPGTGREQYF | TRBV5-1 | TRBD1 | TRBJ2-7 | -
TGTGCCAGCAGTCTTCTTGAGGGGGGCAGGGGCTACACCTTC | CASSLLEGGRGYTF | TRBV28 | - | TRBJ1-2 | -
TGTGCCAGCAGTTTATTAGGGAGGGGGACTTACGAGCAGTACTTC | CASSLLGRGTYEQYF | TRBV27 | - | TRBJ2-7 | -